The entry that follows covers one T cell receptor (beta chain) sequence. The same CDR3 also results from other DNA sequences found in this sample. The data were obtained in a study of blood T cell repertoires in COVID-19. As for the study in general: From T cells, B-cell-depleted T cells, or PBMCs came the material, which was cDNA or gDNA.

Only in-frame clones appear in the TCRdb table, and some are missing; sequencing was by immunoSEQ multiplex PCR. The sample holds over 80,000 clones, 70% to 90% seen once. The clonotype originates from a man in his fifties or sixties with acute or convalescent COVID-19. Material: peripheral blood.

CDR3 amino acids: CASSVAVNTEAFF. The CDR3 region has the DNA TGTGCCAGCAGCGTAGCTGTGAACACTGAAGCTTTCTTT. This rearrangement joins TRBV9 to TRBJ1-1; the D is unclear. The CDR3 totals 13 residues. Germline CDR1 reads SGDLS; CDR2 reads YYNGEE. Trimming removed 0 bases at V and 0 bases at J, with 3 bases between.